This TCR beta chain was recovered during a study of control samples from healthy donors and cancer patients. CDR1 is LGHNT, CDR2 FRNRAP, per germline. V lost 0 bases and J 7 bases, leaving 13 bases between the germline ends. The CDR3 is 15 residues long. Libraries were prepared by immunoSEQ multiplex PCR; TCRdb keeps only in-frame clonotypes and omits some of them. The top ten clones hold roughly 3.5% of a sample with fewer than 120,000 clones, roughly 90% of them seen once. This clonotype was obtained from a woman aged 55 to 70 with lung cancer. Material: PBMCs. V usage is TRBV12-5 and J usage is TRBJ1-5; D is unresolved. The DNA for the CDR3 is TGTGCTAGTGGTTTGGTAAGGTGGAGTTTCCAGCCCCAGCATTTT. This encodes CASGLVRWSFQPQHF.